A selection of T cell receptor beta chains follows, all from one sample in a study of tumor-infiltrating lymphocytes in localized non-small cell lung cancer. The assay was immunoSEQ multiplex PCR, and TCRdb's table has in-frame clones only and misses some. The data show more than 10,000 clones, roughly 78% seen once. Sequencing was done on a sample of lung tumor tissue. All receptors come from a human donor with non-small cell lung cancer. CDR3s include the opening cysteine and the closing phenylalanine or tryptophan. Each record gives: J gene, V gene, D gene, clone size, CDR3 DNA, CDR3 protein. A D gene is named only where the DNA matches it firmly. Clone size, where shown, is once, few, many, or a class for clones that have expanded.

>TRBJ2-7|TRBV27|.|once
TGTGCCAGCAAGGGACGGATGTCCTACGAGCAGTACTTC
CASKGRMSYEQYF
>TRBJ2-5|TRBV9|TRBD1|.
TGTGCCAGCAGCGTAACCGGGGACAGGGTGGAGACCCAGTACTTC
CASSVTGDRVETQYF
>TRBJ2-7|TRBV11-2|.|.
TGTGCCAGCAGCTTAGGTCCAGGATGGTCCTACGAGCAGTACTTC
CASSLGPGWSYEQYF
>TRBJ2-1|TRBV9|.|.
TGTGCCAGCAGCGTGTCGACTAGTTTAGGTCTTCAGCAGTTCTTC
CASSVSTSLGLQQFF
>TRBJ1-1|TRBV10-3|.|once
TGTGCCATCAGTGAGGGTCAGGGGAACACTGAAGCTTTCTTT
CAISEGQGNTEAFF
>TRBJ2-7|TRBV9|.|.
TGTGCCAGCAGCGTTTCTGGGGGGGCCTCCTACGAGCAGTACTTC
CASSVSGGASYEQYF
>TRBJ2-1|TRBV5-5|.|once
TGTGCCAGCCGCGTTTACAATGAGCAGTTCTTC
CASRVYNEQFF
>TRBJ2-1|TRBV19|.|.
TGTGCCAGTACCCAGGGGAGCGGTGAGCAGTTCTTC
CASTQGSGEQFF
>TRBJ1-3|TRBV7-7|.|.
TGTGCCAGCAGCCTCTCGGTCTCTGGAAACACCATATATTTT
CASSLSVSGNTIYF
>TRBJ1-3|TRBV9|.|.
TGTGCCAGCAGCGTAGAAACTGGAGCTCGGGGAAACACCATATATTTT
CASSVETGARGNTIYF
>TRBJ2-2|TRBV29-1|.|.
TGCACCGTCGGTCGGGTAGCCGGGGAGCTGTTTTTT
CTVGRVAGELFF
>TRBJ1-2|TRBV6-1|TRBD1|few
TGTGCCAGCAGTGAACTCGAAAAGGGGACAGGGGCCAGGGGCTACACCTTC
CASSELEKGTGARGYTF
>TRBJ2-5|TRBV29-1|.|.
TGCAGCGTGGACCAGCCTAGAAGCCCTCGATACTTC
CSVDQPRSPRYF
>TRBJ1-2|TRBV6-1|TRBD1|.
TGTGCCAGGAGAGGGGGCTTTGGCTACACCTTC
CARRGGFGYTF
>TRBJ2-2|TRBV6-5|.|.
TGTGCCATCAGAGCAGGAACCGGGGAGCTGTTTTTT
CAIRAGTGELFF
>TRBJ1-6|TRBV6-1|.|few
TGTGCCAGCAGTGCGGGACCATATAATTCACCCCTCCACTTT
CASSAGPYNSPLHF
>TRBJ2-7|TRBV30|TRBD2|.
TGTGCCTGCATAGCGGGAGCCTCCTACGAGCAGTACTTC
CACIAGASYEQYF
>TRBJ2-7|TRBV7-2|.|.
TGTGCCAGCAGCTCGGGGGCAGGTCGTTACGAGCAGTACTTC
CASSSGAGRYEQYF
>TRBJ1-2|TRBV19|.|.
TGTGCCAGTCTAAGGGGGATCAACTATGGTTACACCTTC
CASLRGINYGYTF
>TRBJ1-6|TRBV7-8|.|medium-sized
TGTGCCAGCAGCTTTCCCGGGTCCGGACCTAATTCACCCCTCCACTTT
CASSFPGSGPNSPLHF
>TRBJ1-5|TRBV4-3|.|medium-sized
TGCGCCAGCAGCCAAGAGATTCGGGGCGTTCAGCCCCAGCATTTT
CASSQEIRGVQPQHF
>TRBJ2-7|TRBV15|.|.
TGTGCCACCAGCAGAGATAGATTAGGGGCCGAGCAGTACTTC
CATSRDRLGAEQYF
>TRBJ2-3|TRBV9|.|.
TGTGCCAGCAGCGTAGGGTTGAAAGATACGCAGTATTTT
CASSVGLKDTQYF
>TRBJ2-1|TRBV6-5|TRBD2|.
TGTGCCAGCAGGGGTAGCGGGGGAATTTTACGTGAGCAGTTCTTC
CASRGSGGILREQFF
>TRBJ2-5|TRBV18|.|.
TGTGCCAGCTCACCTCTCCAGGGGTACCAAGAGACCCAGTACTTC
CASSPLQGYQETQYF
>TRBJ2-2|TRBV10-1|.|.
TGCGCCAGCAGTGAGTTTAATGTGAACACCGGGGAGCTGTTTTTT
CASSEFNVNTGELFF
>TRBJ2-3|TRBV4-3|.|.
TGCGCCAGCAGCCAAGATTGGGGAACAGATACGCAGTATTTT
CASSQDWGTDTQYF
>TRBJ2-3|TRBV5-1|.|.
TGCGCCAGCAGCTTTCGATCTGGCACAGATACGCAGTATTTT
CASSFRSGTDTQYF
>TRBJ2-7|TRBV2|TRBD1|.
TGTGCCGGGTTCCGGGACAGGGGCTCCTACGAGCAGTACTTC
CAGFRDRGSYEQYF
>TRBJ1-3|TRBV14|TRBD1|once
TGTGCCAGCAGCCAAGATTTCGGACAGGGGTCTGGAAACACCATATATTTT
CASSQDFGQGSGNTIYF
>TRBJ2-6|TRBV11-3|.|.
TGTGCCAGCAGCCCAGAGGGGACACGAACCTCTGGGGCCAACGTCCTGACTTTC
CASSPEGTRTSGANVLTF
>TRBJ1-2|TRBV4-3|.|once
TGCGCCAGCAGCCAAGGGGGCGCAGATGGCTACACCTTC
CASSQGGADGYTF
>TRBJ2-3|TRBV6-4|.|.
TGTGCCAGCAGTGAAGGGGAGGTCACAGATACGCAGTATTTT
CASSEGEVTDTQYF
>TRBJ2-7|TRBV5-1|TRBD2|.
TGCGCCAGCAGTCAGGGACTAGCGGGCTCCTACGAGCAGTACTTC
CASSQGLAGSYEQYF
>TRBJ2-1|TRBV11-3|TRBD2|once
TGTGCCAGCAGCCCGAGCGGGGGGTCCTACAATGAGCAGTTCTTC
CASSPSGGSYNEQFF
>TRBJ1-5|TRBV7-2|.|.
TGTGCCAGCAGCTTAGCTTCTGGTCAGCCCCAGCATTTT
CASSLASGQPQHF
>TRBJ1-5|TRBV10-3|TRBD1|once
TGTGCCATCAGTACAGGGGAAGAGTCCCAGCCCCAGCATTTT
CAISTGEESQPQHF
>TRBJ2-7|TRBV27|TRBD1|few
TGTGCCACCCGGACAGGGGGCGCGGGCGAGCAGTACTTC
CATRTGGAGEQYF
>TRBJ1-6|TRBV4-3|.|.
TGCGCCAGCAGCCAAGCAGGGGCCGGCATAGGATCACCCCTCCACTTT
CASSQAGAGIGSPLHF
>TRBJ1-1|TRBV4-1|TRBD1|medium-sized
TGCGCCAGCAGCCCAGGGACAGGCTCTACTGAAGCTTTCTTT
CASSPGTGSTEAFF
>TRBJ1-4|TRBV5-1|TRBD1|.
TGCGCCAGCAGCTGGACAGGGGTGAATGAAAAACTGTTTTTT
CASSWTGVNEKLFF
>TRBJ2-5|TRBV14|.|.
TGTGCCAGCAGCCAAGATATGTTCGACGTAGCCCAAGAGACCCAGTACTTC
CASSQDMFDVAQETQYF
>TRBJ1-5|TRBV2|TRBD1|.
TGTGCCAGCAAGGACAGGGCCTATAGCAATCAGCCCCAGCATTTT
CASKDRAYSNQPQHF
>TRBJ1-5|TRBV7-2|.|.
TGTGCCAGCAGCCCTCGGGGGGGCTATCAGCCCCAGCATTTT
CASSPRGGYQPQHF
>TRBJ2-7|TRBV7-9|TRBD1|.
TGTGCCAGCAGCACCCTGGACAGGGTCAGGGGCGAGCAGTACTTC
CASSTLDRVRGEQYF
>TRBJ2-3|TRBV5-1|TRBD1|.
TGCGCCAGCACCTTCGGGGACAGGGGTGCCCTGGGGTATTTT
CASTFGDRGALGYF
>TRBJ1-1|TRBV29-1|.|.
TGCAGCGTTTTCTTTTCGAACACTGAAGCTTTCTTT
CSVFFSNTEAFF
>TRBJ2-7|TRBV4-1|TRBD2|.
TGCGCCAGCAGCCAGGCCGGGTTAGCGGGGGGGCGATCCGAGCAGTACTTC
CASSQAGLAGGRSEQYF
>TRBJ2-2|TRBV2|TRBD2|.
TGTGCCAGCAGCAGGGAGGGCACCGGGGAGCTGTTTTTT
CASSREGTGELFF
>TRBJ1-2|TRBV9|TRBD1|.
TGTGCCAGCAGCGTAGAGGGGGCTAATGGCTACACCTTC
CASSVEGANGYTF
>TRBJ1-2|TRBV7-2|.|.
TGTGCCAGCAGCTTAGGGGCCAGCTCGTACTATGGCTACACCTTC
CASSLGASSYYGYTF
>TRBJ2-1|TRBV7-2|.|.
TGTGCCAGCAGCTCTGGGCCCAATGAGCAGTTCTTC
CASSSGPNEQFF
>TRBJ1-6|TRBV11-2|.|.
TGTGCCAGCAGCTTAGTCCCGGGAAATTCACCCCTCCACTTT
CASSLVPGNSPLHF
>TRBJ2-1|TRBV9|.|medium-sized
TGTGCCAGCAGCGCAGGGGAGCTGGGGGGCCACAATGAGCAGTTCTTC
CASSAGELGGHNEQFF
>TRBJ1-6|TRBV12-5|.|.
TGTGCTAGTGGTTTGGTAATTGGGGGACCGGATAATTCACCCCTCCACTTT
CASGLVIGGPDNSPLHF
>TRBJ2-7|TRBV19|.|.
TGTGCCAGTAGTATCAGACTCCGCAACTCCTACGAGCAGTACTTC
CASSIRLRNSYEQYF
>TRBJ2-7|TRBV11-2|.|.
TGTGCCAGCAGCTTCTGGGGGGAGCGGGACGAGCAGTACTTC
CASSFWGERDEQYF
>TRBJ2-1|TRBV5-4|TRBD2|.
TGTGCCAGCAGCTTGCAAGGTGCTAGCGGGGCCCATGAGCAGTTCTTC
CASSLQGASGAHEQFF